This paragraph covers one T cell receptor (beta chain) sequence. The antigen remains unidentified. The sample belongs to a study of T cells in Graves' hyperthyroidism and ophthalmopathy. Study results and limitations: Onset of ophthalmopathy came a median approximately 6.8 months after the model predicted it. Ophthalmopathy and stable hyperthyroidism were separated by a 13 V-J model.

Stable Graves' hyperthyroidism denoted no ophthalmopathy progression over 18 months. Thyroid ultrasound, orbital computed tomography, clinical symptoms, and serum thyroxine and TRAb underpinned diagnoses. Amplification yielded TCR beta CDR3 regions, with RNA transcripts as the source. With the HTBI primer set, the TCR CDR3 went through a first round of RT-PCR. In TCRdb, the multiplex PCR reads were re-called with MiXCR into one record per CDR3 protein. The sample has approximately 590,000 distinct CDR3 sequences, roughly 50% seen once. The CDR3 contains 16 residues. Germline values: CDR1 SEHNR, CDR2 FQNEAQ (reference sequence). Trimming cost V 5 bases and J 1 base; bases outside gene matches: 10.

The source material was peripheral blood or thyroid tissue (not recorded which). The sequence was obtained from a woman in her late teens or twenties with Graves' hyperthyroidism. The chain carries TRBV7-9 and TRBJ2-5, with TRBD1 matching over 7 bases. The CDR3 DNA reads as TGTGCCAGCAGCCTCCGACAGGGAGTCGTCCAAGAGACCCAGTACTTC. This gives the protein CASSLRQGVVQETQYF.